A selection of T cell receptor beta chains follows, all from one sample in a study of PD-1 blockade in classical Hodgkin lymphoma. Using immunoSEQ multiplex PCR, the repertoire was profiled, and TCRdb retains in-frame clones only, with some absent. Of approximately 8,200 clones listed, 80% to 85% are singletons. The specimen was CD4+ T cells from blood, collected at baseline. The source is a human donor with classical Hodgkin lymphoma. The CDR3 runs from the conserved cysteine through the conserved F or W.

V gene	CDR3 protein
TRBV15	CATSIPLAGTEQFF
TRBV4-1	CASSLTGTGFEKLFF
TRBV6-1	CASSSSGRGNEQFF
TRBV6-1	CASSEALANYGYTF
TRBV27	CASSLTGPETQYF
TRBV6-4	CASSAWTSGLLEQFF
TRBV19	CASGDPGPSADTQYF
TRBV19	CASSRGNEQFF
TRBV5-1	CASSSIAGTAEAFF
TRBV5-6	CASSRAGGVGNEQFF
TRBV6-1	CAASAAATNQPQHF
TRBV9	CASSVAGGAGYEQYF
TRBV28	CASSLGTRDEQFF
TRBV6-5	CASSRQGMTEAFF
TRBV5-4	CAYRGGGGYNQPQHF
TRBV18	CASSPMTASTSGNTIYF
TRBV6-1	CASLRAGGNTGELFF
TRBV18	CASSPEQGTTGELFF
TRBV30	CALGVETATEAFF
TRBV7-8	CASSPRDGRGNEQFF
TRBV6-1	CASSERGGRVANEQFF
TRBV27	CASSSLQTRTGEGYTF
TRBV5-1	CASTRYGGTSYEQYF
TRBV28	CASSQNAAGGRREQYF
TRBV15	CATSRVQGATEAFF
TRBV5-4	CASSFIGNEQFF
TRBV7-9	CASPDSGELFF
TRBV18	CASSIQYNEQFF
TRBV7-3	CASSPLSGPGANVLTF
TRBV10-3	CAIGVSTDTQYF
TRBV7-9	CASSLHESNEQFF
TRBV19	CASWLRGGTEAFF
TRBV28	CASRSGGYEAFF
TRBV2	CASSEAHTGELFF
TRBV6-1	CASRTTREQYF
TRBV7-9	CASSLATSGSRETQYF
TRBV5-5	CASSPQAGVSYNEQFF
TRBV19	CASSLQGGTEAFF
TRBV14	CASRPGVWTGELFF
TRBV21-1	CASSKDGAPYEQYF
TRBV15	CATSRVVGAGGPGEQFF
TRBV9	CASSAGTERSYNSPLHF
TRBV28	CASSLLGTGNTIYF
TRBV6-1	CASSEGVGNQPQHF